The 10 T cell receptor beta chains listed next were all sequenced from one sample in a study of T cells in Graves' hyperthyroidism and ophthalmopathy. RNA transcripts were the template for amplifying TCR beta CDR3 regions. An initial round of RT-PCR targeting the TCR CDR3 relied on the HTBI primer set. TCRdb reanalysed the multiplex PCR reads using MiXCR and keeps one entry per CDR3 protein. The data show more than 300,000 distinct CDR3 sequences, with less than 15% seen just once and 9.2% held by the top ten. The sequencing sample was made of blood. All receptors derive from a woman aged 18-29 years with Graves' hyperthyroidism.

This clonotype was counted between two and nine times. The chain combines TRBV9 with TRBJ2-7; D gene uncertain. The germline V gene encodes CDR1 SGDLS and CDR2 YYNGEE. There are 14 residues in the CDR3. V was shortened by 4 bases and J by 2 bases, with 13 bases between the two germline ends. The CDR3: CASSPPLGPYEQYF. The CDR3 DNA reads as TGTGCCAGCAGCCCACCGCTAGGTCCCTACGAGCAGTACTTC.

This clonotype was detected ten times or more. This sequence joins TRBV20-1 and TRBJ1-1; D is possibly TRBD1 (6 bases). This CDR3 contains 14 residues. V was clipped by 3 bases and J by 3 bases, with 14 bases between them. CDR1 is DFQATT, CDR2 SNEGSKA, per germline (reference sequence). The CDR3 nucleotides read TGCAGTGCTAGGGAAACAGGGCATGACACTGAAGCTTTCTTT. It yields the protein CSARETGHDTEAFF.

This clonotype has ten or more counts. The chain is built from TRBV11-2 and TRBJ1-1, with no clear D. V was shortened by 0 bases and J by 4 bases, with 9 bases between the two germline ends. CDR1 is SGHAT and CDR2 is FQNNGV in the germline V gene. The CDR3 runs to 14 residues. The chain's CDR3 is CASSLESGITEAFF. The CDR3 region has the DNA TGTGCCAGCAGCTTAGAATCCGGGATCACTGAAGCTTTCTTT.

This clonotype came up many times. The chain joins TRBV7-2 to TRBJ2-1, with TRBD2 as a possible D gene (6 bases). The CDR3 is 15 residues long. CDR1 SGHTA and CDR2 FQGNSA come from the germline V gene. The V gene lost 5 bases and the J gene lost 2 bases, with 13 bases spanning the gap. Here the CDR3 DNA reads TGTGCCAGCAGCCCCGTCCCGGGAGCCTACAATGAGCAGTTCTTC. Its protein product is CASSPVPGAYNEQFF. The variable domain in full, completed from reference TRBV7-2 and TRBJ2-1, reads GAGVSQSPSNKVTEKGKDVELRCDPISGHTALYWYRQSLGQGLEFLIYFQGNSAPDKSGLPSDRFSAERTGGSVSTLTIQRTQQEDSAVYLCASSPVPGAYNEQFFGPGTRLTVL.

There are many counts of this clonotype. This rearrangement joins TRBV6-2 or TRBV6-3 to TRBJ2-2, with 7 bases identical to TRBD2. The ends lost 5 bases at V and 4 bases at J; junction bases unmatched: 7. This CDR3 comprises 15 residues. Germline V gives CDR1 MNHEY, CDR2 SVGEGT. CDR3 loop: CASSLAGVSTGELFF. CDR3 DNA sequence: TGTGCCAGCAGTCTGGCGGGAGTTAGCACCGGGGAGCTGTTTTTT.

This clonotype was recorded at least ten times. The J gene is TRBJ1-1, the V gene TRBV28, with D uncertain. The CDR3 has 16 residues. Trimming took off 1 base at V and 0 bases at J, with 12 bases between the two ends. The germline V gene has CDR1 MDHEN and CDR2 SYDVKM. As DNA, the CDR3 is TGTGCCAGCAGTTTATTCAGGAATTCCATGAACACTGAAGCTTTCTTT. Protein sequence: CASSLFRNSMNTEAFF.

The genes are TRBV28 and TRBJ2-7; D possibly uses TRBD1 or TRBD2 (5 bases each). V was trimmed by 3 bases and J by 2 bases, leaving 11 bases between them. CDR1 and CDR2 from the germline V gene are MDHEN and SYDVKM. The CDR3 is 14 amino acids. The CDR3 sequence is CASSFVGPTYEQYF. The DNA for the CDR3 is TGTGCCAGCAGTTTTGTGGGACCGACCTACGAGCAGTACTTC. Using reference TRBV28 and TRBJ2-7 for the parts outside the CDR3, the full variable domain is DVKVTQSSRYLVKRTGEKVFLECVQDMDHENMFWYRQDPGLGLRLIYFSYDVKMKEKGDIPEGYSVSREKKERFSLILESASTNQTSMYLCASSFVGPTYEQYFGPGTRLTVT.

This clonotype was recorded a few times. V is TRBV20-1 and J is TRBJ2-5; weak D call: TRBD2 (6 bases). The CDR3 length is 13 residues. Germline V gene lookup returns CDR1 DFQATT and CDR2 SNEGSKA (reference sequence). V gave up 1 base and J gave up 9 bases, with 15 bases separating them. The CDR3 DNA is TGCAGTGCTAGAGGGGGAGGTCGGGTGGCCCAGTACTTC. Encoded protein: CSARGGGRVAQYF.

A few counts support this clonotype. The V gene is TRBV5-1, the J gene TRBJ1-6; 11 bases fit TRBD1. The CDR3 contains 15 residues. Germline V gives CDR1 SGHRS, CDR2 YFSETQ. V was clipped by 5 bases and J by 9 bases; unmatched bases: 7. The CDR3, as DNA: TGCGCCAGCAGAGAATGGGGACAGGGGGTTTCACCCCTCCACTTT. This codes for CASREWGQGVSPLHF.

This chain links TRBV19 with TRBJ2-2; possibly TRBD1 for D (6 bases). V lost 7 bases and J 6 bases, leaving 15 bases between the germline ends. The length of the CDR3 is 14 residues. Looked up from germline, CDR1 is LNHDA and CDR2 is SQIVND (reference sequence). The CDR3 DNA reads TGTGCCAGTAAGCCAGGGGAATATCCCGGGGAGCTGTTTTTT. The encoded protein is CASKPGEYPGELFF.